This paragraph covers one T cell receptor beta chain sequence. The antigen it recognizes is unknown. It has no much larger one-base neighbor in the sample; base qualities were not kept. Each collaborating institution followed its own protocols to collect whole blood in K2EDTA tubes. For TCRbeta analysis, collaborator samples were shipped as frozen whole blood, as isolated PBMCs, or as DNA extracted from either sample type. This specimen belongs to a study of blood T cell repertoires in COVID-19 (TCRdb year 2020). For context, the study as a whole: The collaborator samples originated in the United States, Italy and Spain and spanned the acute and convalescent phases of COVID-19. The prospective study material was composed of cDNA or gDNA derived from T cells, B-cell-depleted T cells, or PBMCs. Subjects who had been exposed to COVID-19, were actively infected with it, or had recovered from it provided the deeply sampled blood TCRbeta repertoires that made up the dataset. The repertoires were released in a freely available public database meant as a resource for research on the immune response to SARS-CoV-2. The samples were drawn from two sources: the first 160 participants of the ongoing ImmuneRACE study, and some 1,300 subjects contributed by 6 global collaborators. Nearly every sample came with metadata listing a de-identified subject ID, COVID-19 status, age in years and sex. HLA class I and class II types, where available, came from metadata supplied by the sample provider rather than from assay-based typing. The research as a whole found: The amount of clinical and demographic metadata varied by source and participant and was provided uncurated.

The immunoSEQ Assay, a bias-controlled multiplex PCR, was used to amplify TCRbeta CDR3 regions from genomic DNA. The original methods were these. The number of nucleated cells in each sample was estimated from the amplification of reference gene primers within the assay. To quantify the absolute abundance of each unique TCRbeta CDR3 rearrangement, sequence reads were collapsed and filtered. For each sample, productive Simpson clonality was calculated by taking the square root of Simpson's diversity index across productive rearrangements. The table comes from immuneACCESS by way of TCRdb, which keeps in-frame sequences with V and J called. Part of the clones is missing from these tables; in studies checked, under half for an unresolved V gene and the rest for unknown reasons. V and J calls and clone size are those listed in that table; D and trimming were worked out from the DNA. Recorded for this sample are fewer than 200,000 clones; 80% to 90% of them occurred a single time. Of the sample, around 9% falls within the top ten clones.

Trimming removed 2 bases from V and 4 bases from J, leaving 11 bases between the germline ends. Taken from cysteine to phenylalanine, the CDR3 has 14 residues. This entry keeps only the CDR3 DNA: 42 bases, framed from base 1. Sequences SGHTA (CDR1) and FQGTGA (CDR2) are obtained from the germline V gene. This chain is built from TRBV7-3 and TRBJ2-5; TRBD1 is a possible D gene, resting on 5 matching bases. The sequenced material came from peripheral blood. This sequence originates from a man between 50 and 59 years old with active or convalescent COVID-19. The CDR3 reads CASSLEAQGETQYF. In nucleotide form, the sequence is TGTGCCAGCAGCTTAGAGGCCCAGGGAGAGACCCAGTACTTC.